Below, 16 T cell receptor beta chains from the same sample are listed, as sequenced in a study of multiple sclerosis patients with progressive multifocal leukoencephalopathy. Time point of the sample: before natalizumab initiation. Using immunoSEQ multiplex PCR, the repertoire was profiled, and TCRdb retains in-frame clones only, with some absent. The table lists tens of thousands of clones, about 91% of them singletons, with about 1.9% in the top ten. The material sequenced was PBMCs. The receptors come from a young man with multiple sclerosis.

The chain is built from TRBV21-1 and TRBJ2-2. TRBV21-1 is classified as a pseudogene. The length of the CDR3 is 18 residues. The CDR3 DNA follows: TGTGCCAGCAGCAAACCTTACGTCGCGGGCAGGGTTTCCGGGGAGCTGTTTTTT. Protein product: CASSKPYVAGRVSGELFF.

This chain uses TRBV5-4 with TRBJ2-1; D gene unclear. There are 14 residues in the CDR3. The V end lost 0 bases, the J end lost 5 bases, and 9 bases lay between the germline ends. Germline V lookup: CDR1 SGHNT, CDR2 YYREEE (reference sequence). CDR3: CASSLAGIHNEQFF. The CDR3 nucleotides read TGTGCCAGCAGCTTGGCTGGGATCCACAATGAGCAGTTCTTC.

The rearrangement links TRBV5-4 to TRBJ1-4, with D maybe TRBD1 (6 bases). V lost 2 bases, J lost 10 bases, and 15 bases lay in between. The germline gives CDR1 SGHNT, CDR2 YYREEE (reference sequence). CDR3 size: 14 residues. The CDR3 sequence: CASSLGGGDGKLFF. The CDR3 bases are TGTGCCAGCAGCTTAGGGGGTGGCGACGGAAAACTGTTTTTT.

The genes are TRBV19 and TRBJ2-7; perhaps TRBD2 as D (5 bases). Germline-derived CDR1 and CDR2 are LNHDA and SQIVND (reference sequence). V lost 5 bases and J lost 3, with 11 bases in between. There are 13 residues in the CDR3. CDR3 protein: CASSWTAYYEQYF. DNA for the CDR3: TGTGCCAGTAGTTGGACTGCCTACTACGAGCAGTACTTC.

The CDR3 spells CASSGGQGWNQPQHF. Here the CDR3 DNA reads TGTGCCAGCAGCGGGGGACAGGGGTGGAATCAGCCCCAGCATTTT. The chain joins TRBV5-8 to TRBJ1-5; 10 nucleotides agree with TRBD1. V was clipped by 4 bases and J by 4 bases; unmatched bases: 5. The germline V gene has CDR1 SGHTS and CDR2 YDEGEE. The CDR3 contains 15 residues.

The gene calls are TRBV19 and TRBJ2-1, with D unclear. The CDR3 covers 12 residues. V shed 3 bases and J shed 6 bases, with 6 bases lying between them. Germline values: CDR1 LNHDA, CDR2 SQIVND (reference sequence). The DNA of the CDR3 is TGTGCCAGTAGTATTCAAGGCAATGAGCAGTTCTTC. Its translation is CASSIQGNEQFF.

In its sample, this clone was seen once. This sequence joins TRBV10-3 and TRBJ2-5; TRBD2 matches 13 bases. The tail of the sequence fits TRBJ2-7 better, so the J call may be wrong. The CDR3 contains 18 residues. From germline, CDR1 is ENHRY and CDR2 SYGVKD. The CDR3 nucleotides are TGTGCCATCAGCACACTAGGACTAGCGGGAGTGAGGTCCTACGAGCAGTACTTC. It translates to CAISTLGLAGVRSYEQYF.

This rearrangement joins TRBV7-2 to TRBJ2-5, with TRBD2 as a possible D gene (7 bases). The CDR3 is 16 residues long. Germline loops: CDR1 SGHTA, CDR2 FQGNSA. V was shortened by 4 bases and J by 4 bases, with 19 bases between the two germline ends. DNA for the CDR3: TGTGCCAGCAGCTCCATTATCCCAGGGGAGGGAGAGACCCAGTACTTC. It yields the protein CASSSIIPGEGETQYF.

The genes are TRBV30 and TRBJ1-2, with D unclear. Germline V lookup: CDR1 GTSNPN, CDR2 SVGIG (reference sequence). This CDR3 comprises 14 residues. Trimming removed 0 bases from V and 3 bases from J, with 11 bases in between. The CDR3 DNA follows: TGTGCCTGGAGTGTAGCCAGTCCATACTATGGCTACACCTTC. It specifies CAWSVASPYYGYTF.

CDR3 nucleotide sequence: TGTGCCAGTGGACAGGGGCTAGGCGAGCAGTACGTC. Residues: CASGQGLGEQYV. The chain couples TRBV2 to TRBJ2-7, with TRBD1 matching 9 bases. J lost 6 bases, V lost 9 bases, and 6 bases had no gene match. This CDR3 comprises 12 residues. Per the germline V gene, CDR1 is SNHLY and CDR2 is FYNNEI.

This clone was detected only once. This chain links TRBV13 with TRBJ1-3; no definite D call. Trimming stripped 7 bases from V and 1 base from J, with 8 bases between. The germline V gene encodes CDR1 PRHDT and CDR2 FYEKMQ (reference sequence). The CDR3 is 13 residues long. CDR3 residues: CASTRGSGNTIYF. Written as DNA, the CDR3 is TGTGCCAGCACCCGAGGGTCTGGAAACACCATATATTTT.

The V gene is TRBV5-1, the J gene TRBJ2-5, with 8 bases aligning to TRBD2. The germline gives CDR1 SGHRS, CDR2 YFSETQ. J gave up 5 bases and V 4 bases, and 4 bases lay outside the gene matches. CDR3 size: 13 residues. The CDR3: CASSVSGVETQYF. CDR3 nucleotide sequence: TGCGCCAGCAGCGTTAGCGGGGTTGAGACCCAGTACTTC.

This clone was seen just once. The V gene is TRBV18, the J gene TRBJ2-7, with D perhaps matching TRBD1 or TRBD2 (5 bases each). V lost 0 bases and J 10 bases, leaving 13 bases between the germline ends. The CDR3 loop spans 13 amino acids. Germline CDR1 reads KGHSH; CDR2 reads LQKENI. DNA for the CDR3: TGTGCCAGCTCACCACCCGGGACCCTAGACCAGTACGTC. Its protein is CASSPPGTLDQYV.

The V and J genes are TRBV6-1 and TRBJ2-7, with 9 bases matching TRBD1. The V gene end was trimmed by 3 bases and the J gene end by 0 bases; junction bases not matched to a gene: 6. Germline V CDR1 and CDR2: MNHNS, SASEGT. This CDR3 region has 16 residues. This CDR3 is CASSDETGGSSYEQYV. CDR3 in DNA: TGTGCCAGCAGTGACGAGACAGGGGGATCCTCCTACGAGCAGTACGTC.

Turning to this clone: Additional DNA sequences in this sample encode the identical CDR3. V is TRBV9 and J is TRBJ2-3, with D possibly being TRBD1 (6 bases). Per the germline V gene, CDR1 is SGDLS and CDR2 is YYNGEE. Trimming removed 0 bases at V and 4 bases at J, with 12 bases between. The length of the CDR3 is 15 residues. For the CDR3, the DNA is TGTGCCAGCAGCGTAGAGGGGGAAGGGCCAGATACGCAGTATTTT. Translated, it gives CASSVEGEGPDTQYF. Combining the CDR3 with reference TRBV9 and TRBJ2-3 gives the whole variable domain DSGVTQTPKHLITATGQRVTLRCSPRSGDLSVYWYQQSLDQGLQFLIQYYNGEERAKGNILERFSAQQFPDLHSELNLSSLELGDSALYFCASSVEGEGPDTQYFGPGTRLTVL.

This clone appeared a single time. J is TRBJ2-1 and V is TRBV27; D is perhaps TRBD2 (5 bases). The germline V gene has CDR1 MNHEY and CDR2 SMNVEV (reference sequence). Trimming cost V 0 bases and J 6 bases, with 15 bases left between them. The CDR3 runs to 16 residues. The chain's CDR3 is CASSLSGVAWSNEQFF. CDR3 in DNA: TGTGCCAGCAGTTTATCGGGAGTAGCGTGGAGCAATGAGCAGTTCTTC.